This paragraph reports one TCR beta chain. This clonotype turned up a few times. Which antigen it targets is not known. Base qualities are not at hand, and no much larger clone is one base apart. This sample is part of a study of T-cell memory formation after mild COVID-19 (dated by TCRdb to the early 2020s). About the study as a whole: TCR sequence clusters from the two donors were found to be largely donor specific. The cohort was made up of two young adult volunteers, one female and one male, who were previously healthy. In a couple of donors, T-cell clones that expanded and contracted after mild COVID-19 were followed by sequencing TCRalpha and TCRbeta repertoires longitudinally. The paper as a whole reports these results and caveats: Contracting CD4+ clones appeared mostly in the CM and EM memory subsets, whereas CD8+ clones were enriched in EMRA. The study included only a couple of mild cases, and larger cohorts that include severe cases with pre-infection samples were judged to be necessary. SARS-CoV-2 specificity was not confirmed for the second-wave clones peaking on day 37. Some responding clones were detected in pre-infection memory, suggesting pre-existing cross-reactive memory T cells joined the SARS-CoV-2 response. Balanced CD4/CD8 phenotypes were observed for clones contracting from day 15 to 85, whereas a bias towards CD4+ was observed for a second wave of clones expanding from day 15 to 37.

For sequencing, an Illumina NovaSeq 6000 was employed. cDNA libraries for TCRalpha and TCRbeta were prepared by 5'RACE using constant-segment primers, with sample barcodes and unique molecular identifiers added. Trizol reagent was used to extract RNA from every sample. Library amplification was performed in two PCR steps, and a second sample barcode and Illumina TruSeq adapters were introduced in the second step. Sequencing of the libraries was done on an Illumina NovaSeq, producing 2 x 150 bp paired-end reads. On the study's bioinformatics: The reads were demultiplexed and collapsed into UMI-guided consensus sequences using migec v1.2.7. Using mixcr v2.1.11, UMI consensuses were aligned to TRA and TRB V and J templates and then assembled into clonotypes. A clonotype was counted as expanded or contracted only if both edgeR and NoisET called the change significant, with noise models trained on biological replicates. For edgeR calls, a false discovery rate-adjusted p below 0.01 and a log2 fold-change threshold of 1 were applied. PCA with hierarchical clustering of max-normalized trajectories of the 1000 most abundant clonotypes was used as exploratory dynamics analysis. The CD4 or CD8 phenotype of responding clones was assigned using the separately sequenced CD4+ and CD8+ repertoires. In-frame beta chains were kept once TCRdb had trimmed the public reads at Q25 with fastp and called clones with MiXCR. Every CDR3 protein is listed once, alongside the most common genes and DNA of its rows. The V and J calls here are based on TCRdb, not the publication. The sample table lists about 400,000 distinct CDR3 sequences, around an eighth of them with a count of one. The ten largest clones represent less than 25% of the sample.

Ficoll-Paque density gradient centrifugation was the method used to isolate PBMCs. The CDR3, cysteine through valine, is 14 amino acids long. Here the CDR3 DNA is all that survives: 42 bases in frame from base 1. V ends up 5 bases short and J 2 bases short, with an unmatched junction base count of 6. From the germline V gene (reference sequence), CDR1 is DFQATT and CDR2 is SNEGSKA. The sequence came from a man between 18 and 29 years old who had mild COVID-19 (a few samples of this study predate the infection). The sample titles of this study are shuffled in the database, so cell type and time point are left out; the donor was told from shared clones. The sequence is built from TRBV20-1 and TRBJ2-7; TRBD1 fits 10 bases in the junction. Sequenced: PBMCs or a T cell subset sorted from them (not recorded which). This receptor has the CDR3 CSAYDRGRPYEQYV. In nucleotide form, the sequence is TGCAGTGCTTACGACAGGGGGCGCCCCTACGAGCAGTACGTC.